This T cell receptor (beta chain) emerged from a study of neurological immune-mediated disorders. This CDR3 is built from 15 residues. Germline V gene sequence: CDR1 MGHRA, CDR2 YSYEKL. Trimming at V came to 2 bases and at J to 12 bases, leaving 8 bases not matched to a gene. General study points: None of the CDR3 amino acid sequences of expanded clones were shared across subjects, and this suggested private repertoires in all groups. The most TCR clonal expansion was seen in HTLV-1-associated myelopathy, whereas the least was seen in multiple sclerosis, below the level in healthy controls.

Points on this clonotype: Its antigen is unknown.

Each TCR transcript was tagged with a 10-nucleotide random UMI during 5'RACE. In each sequencing run, over 200 million TCR-beta sequences were generated from 15-18 subjects. TCRdb ran MiXCR on the 5' RACE reads and lists one entry per CDR3 protein. Of tens of thousands of distinct CDR3 sequences in the sample, roughly 6.2% are singletons; the top ten hold approximately 49%. The chain is built from TRBV4-1 and TRBJ1-6; 9 bases map to TRBD1. Sequences were obtained from CD8+ T cells from blood. The sequence was collected from a man between 18 and 29 years old in good health. The CDR3 region is CASSQPTGGILPLHF. In nucleotides, the CDR3 is TGCGCCAGCAGCCAACCGACAGGGGGGATTTTACCCCTCCACTTT.